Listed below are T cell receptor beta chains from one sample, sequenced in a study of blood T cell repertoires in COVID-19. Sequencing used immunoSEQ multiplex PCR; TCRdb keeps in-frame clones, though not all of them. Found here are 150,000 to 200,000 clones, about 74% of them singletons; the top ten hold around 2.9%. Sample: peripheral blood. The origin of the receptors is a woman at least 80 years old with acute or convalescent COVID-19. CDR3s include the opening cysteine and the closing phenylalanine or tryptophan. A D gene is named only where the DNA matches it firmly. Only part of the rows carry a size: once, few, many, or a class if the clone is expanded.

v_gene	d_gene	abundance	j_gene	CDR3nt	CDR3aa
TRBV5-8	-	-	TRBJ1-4	TGTGCCAGCAGCCTAGGCGGGCAGGCAACTAATGAAAAACTGTTTTTT	CASSLGGQATNEKLFF
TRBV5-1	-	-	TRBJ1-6	TGCGCCAGCAGCTTGGTGGGGGGTTCCGATTCACCCCTCCACTTT	CASSLVGGSDSPLHF
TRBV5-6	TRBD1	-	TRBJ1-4	TGTGCCAGCAGCTGGGCCGGGACAGGGGAAAAAAAACTGTTTTTT	CASSWAGTGEKKLFF
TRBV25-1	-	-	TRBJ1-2	TGTGCCAGCAGTCCCCGGACAGACGGCTACACCTTC	CASSPRTDGYTF
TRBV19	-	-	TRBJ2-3	TGTGCCAGTAGTATTACGGGCACAGATACGCAGTATTTT	CASSITGTDTQYF
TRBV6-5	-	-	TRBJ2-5	TGTGCCAGCACCTTACCCGACAGCCAAGAGACCCAGTACTTC	CASTLPDSQETQYF
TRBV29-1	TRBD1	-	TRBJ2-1	TGCAGCGTTGAGCGGACAGGGGGTAATGAGCAGTTCTTC	CSVERTGGNEQFF
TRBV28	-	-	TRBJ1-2	TGTGCCGCCACCCAGGGCGCTAACTATGGCTACACCTTC	CAATQGANYGYTF
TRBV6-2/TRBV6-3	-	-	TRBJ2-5	TGTGCCAGCAGTTTATTACAGGGTTGGTACCAAGAGACCCAGTACTTC	CASSLLQGWYQETQYF
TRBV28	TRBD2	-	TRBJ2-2	TGTGCCAGCAGAGTCCTAGCGGGAGTGGCCGGGGAGCTGTTTTTT	CASRVLAGVAGELFF
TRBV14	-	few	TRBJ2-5	TGTGCCAGCAGCCGACAGGTTTTCGGAGAGACCCAGTACTTC	CASSRQVFGETQYF
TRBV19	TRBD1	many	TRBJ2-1	TGTGCCAGTAGAAGGGACAGCCCCAATGAGCAGTTCTTC	CASRRDSPNEQFF
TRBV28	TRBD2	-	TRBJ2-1	TGTGCCAGCAGTTTGGCTAGGCTAGCGGCCTACAATGAGCAGTTCTTC	CASSLARLAAYNEQFF
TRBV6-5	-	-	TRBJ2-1	TGTGCCAGCAGTTACTGGCTAGATGGAGAGCAGTTCTTC	CASSYWLDGEQFF
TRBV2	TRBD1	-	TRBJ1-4	TGTGCCAGCAGAATCTCCGGGACAGTTGAAAAACTGTTTTTT	CASRISGTVEKLFF
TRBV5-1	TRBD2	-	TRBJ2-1	TGCGCCAGCAGCCTAACCACTAGCGGGAGCGATGAGCAGTTCTTC	CASSLTTSGSDEQFF